This T cell receptor beta chain originates from a study of PD-1 blockade in classical Hodgkin lymphoma. In germline, CDR1 is SGHTA, CDR2 FQGNSA. CDR3 length: 15 residues. With 1 base removed from V and 2 bases from J, the gap between germline ends came to 10 bases. TCRdb's table, derived via immunoSEQ multiplex PCR, lists solely in-frame clones and lacks some. The sample has 31,000 or so clones; 65% to 85% are singletons. Regarding time point: cycle 4 day 1 (C4D1), after 6 weeks of nivolumab. Following autologous stem cell transplantation, relapse occurred in every patient, and exposure to brentuximab vedotin varied.

This chain links TRBV7-2 with TRBJ2-3; D is unclear. The origin of this receptor is a human donor with classical Hodgkin lymphoma. The starting material was peripheral blood mononuclear cells (PBMCs), obtained before the fourth cycle of nivolumab. The CDR3 bases are TGTGCCAGCAGCTTAGGGCTGATTGACACAGATACGCAGTATTTT. Its translation is CASSLGLIDTDTQYF.